This T cell receptor (beta chain) originates from a study of OX40 agonist ivuxolimab in advanced cancers. The CDR3 length is 16 residues. Trimming stripped 4 bases from V and 1 base from J, with 17 bases between. Germline-derived CDR1 and CDR2 are SGHRS and YFSETQ. Profiled with immunoSEQ multiplex PCR; TCRdb holds only in-frame clones, not every one. The sample has about 79,000 clones, 80% to 95% seen once; the top ten hold less than 0.35%. The material sequenced was CD4+ or CD8+ T cells sorted from blood, taken in a trial of the OX40 agonist ivuxolimab. The sequence derives from an adult with an advanced solid tumor such as melanoma, head and neck, liver or kidney cancer. The rearrangement links TRBV5-1 to TRBJ1-1; D unclear. The CDR3 nucleotides are TGCGCCAGCAGCGCGAACCGCGATGTACGGAACACTGAAGCTTTCTTT. This codes for CASSANRDVRNTEAFF.